This passage covers 7 T cell receptor beta chains from one sample sequenced in a study of radiation and T cells in renal cell carcinoma. Here immunoSEQ multiplex PCR was the method, and the copy in TCRdb shows in-frame clones only, minus some. The table records roughly 120,000 clones, approximately 82% of them present only once. Sample time point: baseline pretreatment blood. Treatment denoted: 15 Gy SBRT to primary tumor, nephrectomy 4 weeks later. The input for sequencing was blood, taken from a patient whose treatment included radiotherapy and nephrectomy. The receptors shown here come from an older woman with renal cell carcinoma.

V is TRBV4-3 and J is TRBJ2-4; weak D call: TRBD1 (6 bases). This CDR3 is built from 15 residues. Trimming cost V 1 base and J 7 bases, with 14 bases left between them. Germline loops: CDR1 LGHNA, CDR2 YSLEER. DNA for the CDR3: TGCGCCAGCAGCCAAGGTCCATACAGGGCGAACATTCAGTACTTC. It specifies CASSQGPYRANIQYF.

The V gene is TRBV6-5, the J gene TRBJ1-2; 7 bases line up with TRBD1. The V gene's germline CDR1 is MNHEY and CDR2 SVGAGI. V lost 5 bases, J lost 6 bases, and 9 bases stayed unmatched. This CDR3 is 14 amino acids long. Written as DNA, the CDR3 is TGTGCCAGCAGTACTACAGGGGAGCGTAATGGCTACACCTTC. It is translated as CASSTTGERNGYTF.

The J gene is TRBJ2-1, the V gene TRBV2, with D maybe TRBD1 (6 bases). Germline assignment: CDR1 SNHLY and CDR2 FYNNEI. The CDR3 extends over 14 amino acids. V was cut by 7 bases and J by 4 bases, with 14 bases left in between. As DNA, the CDR3 is TGTGCCAGCACCCTGGACAGTCGATACAATGAGCAGTTCTTC. This codes for CASTLDSRYNEQFF.

This clone was picked up one time. V is TRBV5-6 and J is TRBJ2-4, with unresolved D. V was shortened by 4 bases and J by 8 bases, with 16 bases between the two germline ends. The CDR3 has 14 residues. The germline V gene has CDR1 SGHDT and CDR2 YYEEEE. As DNA, the CDR3 is TGTGCCAGCAGCCACCCGCGAGACCAAGACATTCAGTACTTC. Translating it yields CASSHPRDQDIQYF.

The gene calls are TRBV4-1 and TRBJ2-7, with D perhaps matching TRBD1 (5 bases). Trimming cost V 0 bases and J 7 bases, with 10 bases left between them. The CDR3 extends over 13 amino acids. The V gene's germline CDR1 is MGHRA and CDR2 YSYEKL. CDR3 sequence: CASSQDQGREQYF. Written as DNA, the CDR3 is TGCGCCAGCAGCCAAGATCAGGGCCGGGAGCAGTACTTC.

V usage is TRBV4-3 and J usage is TRBJ1-4; possible D gene TRBD1, 6 bases. Per germline, CDR1 LGHNA and CDR2 YSLEER. The CDR3 is made up of 14 amino acids. The ends were cut back, 8 bases at V and 7 bases at J, with 17 bases in the middle. This chain's CDR3 is CASAEDRAFEKLFF. The CDR3 DNA sequence: TGCGCCAGCGCCGAGGACAGAGCCTTTGAAAAACTGTTTTTT.

V and J are TRBV4-1 and TRBJ1-5; 10 bases align to TRBD1. Germline V gene sequence: CDR1 MGHRA, CDR2 YSYEKL. With V trimmed by 4 bases and J by 6 bases, 3 bases remained unmatched. The CDR3 extends over 14 amino acids. The DNA for the CDR3 is TGCGCCAGCAGCCCAGGACAGGGGGGTCAGCCCCAGCATTTT. Translation: CASSPGQGGQPQHF.